Listed below are T cell receptor beta chains from one sample, sequenced in a study of blood T cells in healthy people across ages. TCRdb called the 5' RACE reads again in MiXCR, with one record for every CDR3 protein. The sample holds over 450,000 distinct CDR3 sequences; around 24% are singletons and the top ten take roughly 9.4%. These same records also appear under a second study, on T cells of mothers and their children.

The material sequenced was blood. The receptor set was obtained from a boy aged 10-17 years in good health. Each CDR3 is given with its conserved first and last residue. Fields, in order: clone size, D gene, V gene, J gene, CDR3 protein, CDR3 DNA. D genes are given only for firm matches. Expanded clones get a size class; other rows say once, few or many, or leave the size out.

abundance: NA
d_gene: TRBD2
v_gene: TRBV9
j_gene: TRBJ2-1
CDR3aa: CASSVGSRLAGDEQFF
CDR3nt: TGTGCCAGCAGCGTAGGCTCGAGACTAGCGGGAGATGAGCAGTTCTTC

abundance: few
d_gene: TRBD1
v_gene: TRBV29-1
j_gene: TRBJ1-2
CDR3aa: CSVAEDRGYGYTF
CDR3nt: TGCAGCGTCGCCGAGGACAGGGGGTATGGCTACACCTTC

abundance: few
d_gene: NA
v_gene: TRBV28
j_gene: TRBJ1-4
CDR3aa: CASSLWGAGANEKLFF
CDR3nt: TGTGCCAGCAGTTTATGGGGGGCCGGCGCCAATGAAAAACTGTTTTTT

abundance: NA
d_gene: NA
v_gene: TRBV7-9
j_gene: TRBJ2-5
CDR3aa: CASSSHRGPWETQYF
CDR3nt: TGTGCCAGCAGCTCCCACCGGGGGCCTTGGGAGACCCAGTACTTC

abundance: once
d_gene: NA
v_gene: TRBV19
j_gene: TRBJ1-5
CDR3aa: CASSIGIQPQHF
CDR3nt: TGTGCCAGTAGTATAGGTATTCAGCCCCAGCATTTT

abundance: few
d_gene: NA
v_gene: TRBV5-1
j_gene: TRBJ2-7
CDR3aa: CASSLAPSRTYEQYF
CDR3nt: TGCGCCAGCAGCTTGGCCCCCAGCAGAACCTACGAGCAGTACTTC

abundance: NA
d_gene: TRBD2
v_gene: TRBV28
j_gene: TRBJ2-1
CDR3aa: CASSPSGLAGGPVYNEQFF
CDR3nt: TGTGCCAGCAGCCCATCGGGACTAGCGGGAGGGCCTGTTTACAATGAGCAGTTCTTC

abundance: few
d_gene: TRBD1
v_gene: TRBV24-1
j_gene: TRBJ2-5
CDR3aa: CATSGGQSQETQYF
CDR3nt: TGTGCCACCAGTGGGGGACAGAGCCAAGAGACCCAGTACTTC

abundance: few
d_gene: NA
v_gene: TRBV7-2
j_gene: TRBJ2-1
CDR3aa: CASSLGVQGSYNEQFF
CDR3nt: TGTGCCAGCAGCTTAGGAGTGCAGGGTAGTTACAATGAGCAGTTCTTC

abundance: few
d_gene: NA
v_gene: TRBV29-1
j_gene: TRBJ2-7
CDR3aa: CSVEDPIAPYEQYF
CDR3nt: TGCAGCGTTGAAGATCCGATAGCGCCCTACGAGCAGTACTTC

abundance: NA
d_gene: NA
v_gene: TRBV2
j_gene: TRBJ2-1
CDR3aa: CASSENGRSSYNEQFF
CDR3nt: TGTGCCAGCAGTGAAAACGGGAGAAGCTCCTACAATGAGCAGTTCTTC

abundance: NA
d_gene: TRBD2
v_gene: TRBV12-3/TRBV12-4
j_gene: TRBJ2-5
CDR3aa: CASTLAAEQYF
CDR3nt: TGTGCCAGCACCCTAGCGGCAGAGCAGTACTTC

abundance: NA
d_gene: NA
v_gene: TRBV6-5
j_gene: TRBJ1-2
CDR3aa: CASGGIYGYTF
CDR3nt: TGTGCCAGCGGGGGGATTTATGGCTACACCTTC

abundance: few
d_gene: NA
v_gene: TRBV6-2/TRBV6-3
j_gene: TRBJ2-5
CDR3aa: CASQGREETQYF
CDR3nt: TGTGCCAGCCAGGGACGGGAAGAGACCCAGTACTTC

abundance: NA
d_gene: TRBD1
v_gene: TRBV6-1
j_gene: TRBJ2-1
CDR3aa: CASSARTGVNEQFF
CDR3nt: TGTGCCAGCAGTGCCCGGACAGGGGTGAATGAGCAGTTCTTC

abundance: many
d_gene: NA
v_gene: TRBV28
j_gene: TRBJ2-5
CDR3aa: CASSLERETQYF
CDR3nt: TGCGCCAGCAGCTTGGAGCGAGAGACCCAGTACTTC

abundance: few
d_gene: NA
v_gene: TRBV9
j_gene: TRBJ2-1
CDR3aa: CASSVGATGVNEQFF
CDR3nt: TGTGCCAGCAGCGTCGGGGCCACCGGGGTCAATGAGCAGTTCTTC

abundance: NA
d_gene: NA
v_gene: TRBV20-1
j_gene: TRBJ1-5
CDR3aa: CSASRGDVRRFNQPQHF
CDR3nt: TGCAGTGCTAGTAGAGGGGATGTTCGAAGGTTCAATCAGCCCCAGCATTTT

abundance: NA
d_gene: TRBD1
v_gene: TRBV7-9
j_gene: TRBJ2-4
CDR3aa: CASSPDTGQGNIQYF
CDR3nt: TGTGCCAGCAGCCCTGATACGGGACAGGGAAACATTCAGTACTTC

abundance: NA
d_gene: NA
v_gene: TRBV27
j_gene: TRBJ1-4
CDR3aa: CASSTRRGPRNEKLFF
CDR3nt: TGTGCCAGCAGCACAAGGAGGGGTCCTCGTAATGAAAAACTGTTTTTT

abundance: few
d_gene: NA
v_gene: TRBV27
j_gene: TRBJ2-7
CDR3aa: CASSLLGRIREQYF
CDR3nt: TGTGCCAGCAGTTTATTAGGTCGTATTCGAGAGCAGTACTTC

abundance: few
d_gene: NA
v_gene: TRBV3-1
j_gene: TRBJ1-2
CDR3aa: CASSQGGKGNYGYTF
CDR3nt: TGTGCCAGCAGCCAAGGGGGGAAGGGCAACTATGGCTACACCTTC

abundance: NA
d_gene: NA
v_gene: TRBV4-3
j_gene: TRBJ1-2
CDR3aa: CASSQDSRGGYTF
CDR3nt: TGCGCCAGCAGCCAAGATAGTCGGGGAGGCTACACCTTC

abundance: few
d_gene: NA
v_gene: TRBV3-1
j_gene: TRBJ2-6
CDR3aa: CASTNPGQGANVLTF
CDR3nt: TGTGCCAGCACCAACCCCGGTCAGGGGGCCAACGTCCTGACTTTC

abundance: NA
d_gene: NA
v_gene: TRBV28
j_gene: TRBJ2-3
CDR3aa: CASSLVGSTSTDTQYF
CDR3nt: TGTGCCAGCAGTTTAGTGGGCTCCACTAGCACAGATACGCAGTATTTT

abundance: few
d_gene: NA
v_gene: TRBV11-3
j_gene: TRBJ2-2
CDR3aa: CASSLTRNTGELFF
CDR3nt: TGTGCCAGCAGCTTAACACGGAACACCGGGGAGCTGTTTTTT

abundance: NA
d_gene: TRBD2
v_gene: TRBV20-1
j_gene: TRBJ2-7
CDR3aa: CSAPHGWGSKREGQLNKYEQYF
CDR3nt: TGCAGTGCTCCACACGGGTGGGGCTCGAAGCGGGAGGGCCAGTTGAATAAGTACGAGCAGTACTTC

abundance: few
d_gene: TRBD1
v_gene: TRBV7-2
j_gene: TRBJ1-4
CDR3aa: CASSLRTGQAKKLFF
CDR3nt: TGTGCCAGCAGCTTGAGGACAGGGCAGGCGAAAAAACTGTTTTTT

abundance: NA
d_gene: TRBD2
v_gene: TRBV29-1
j_gene: TRBJ2-7
CDR3aa: CSVVTGLAGVGEQYF
CDR3nt: TGCAGCGTTGTGACCGGACTAGCGGGAGTCGGCGAGCAGTACTTC

abundance: NA
d_gene: NA
v_gene: TRBV7-8
j_gene: TRBJ2-2
CDR3aa: CASSILAGPNTGELFF
CDR3nt: TGTGCCAGCAGCATTCTGGCGGGACCAAACACCGGGGAGCTGTTTTTT

abundance: NA
d_gene: NA
v_gene: TRBV9
j_gene: TRBJ2-5
CDR3aa: CASSLGARKQETQYF
CDR3nt: TGTGCCAGCAGTCTGGGGGCCCGTAAGCAAGAGACCCAGTACTTC